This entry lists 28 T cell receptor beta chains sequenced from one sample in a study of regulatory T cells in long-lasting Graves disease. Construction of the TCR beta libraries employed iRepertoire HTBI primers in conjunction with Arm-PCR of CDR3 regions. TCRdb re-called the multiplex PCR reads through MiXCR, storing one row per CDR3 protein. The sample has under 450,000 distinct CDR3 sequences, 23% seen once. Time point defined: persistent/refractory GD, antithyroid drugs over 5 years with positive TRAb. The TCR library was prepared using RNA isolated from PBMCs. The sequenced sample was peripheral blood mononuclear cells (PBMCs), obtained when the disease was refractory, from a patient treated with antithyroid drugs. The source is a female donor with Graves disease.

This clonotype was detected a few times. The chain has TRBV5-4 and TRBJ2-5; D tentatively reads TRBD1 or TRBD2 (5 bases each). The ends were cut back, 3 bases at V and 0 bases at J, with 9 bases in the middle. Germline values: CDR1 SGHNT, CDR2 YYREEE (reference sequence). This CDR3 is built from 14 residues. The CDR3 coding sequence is TGTGCCAGCAGCTCCGAGGGGTACCAAGAGACCCAGTACTTC. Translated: CASSSEGYQETQYF.

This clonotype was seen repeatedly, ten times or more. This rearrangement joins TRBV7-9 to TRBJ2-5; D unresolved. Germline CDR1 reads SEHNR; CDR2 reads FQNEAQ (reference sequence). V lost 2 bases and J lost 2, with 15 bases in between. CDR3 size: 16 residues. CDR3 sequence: CASSLSAFQAQETQYF. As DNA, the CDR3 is TGTGCCAGCAGCTTATCTGCCTTTCAGGCACAAGAGACCCAGTACTTC.

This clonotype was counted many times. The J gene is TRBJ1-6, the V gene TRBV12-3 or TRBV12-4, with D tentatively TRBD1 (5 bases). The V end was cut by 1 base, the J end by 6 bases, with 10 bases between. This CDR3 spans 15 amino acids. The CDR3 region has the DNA TGTGCCAGCAGTTTAGTAGGGGCCAGTAATTCACCCCTCCACTTT. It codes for CASSLVGASNSPLHF.

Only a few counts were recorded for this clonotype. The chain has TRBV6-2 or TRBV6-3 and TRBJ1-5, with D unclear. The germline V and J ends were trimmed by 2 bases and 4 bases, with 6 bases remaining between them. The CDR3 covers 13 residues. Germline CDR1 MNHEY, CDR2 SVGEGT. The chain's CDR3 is CASSYMGNQPQHF. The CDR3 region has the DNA TGTGCCAGCAGTTACATGGGAAATCAGCCCCAGCATTTT.

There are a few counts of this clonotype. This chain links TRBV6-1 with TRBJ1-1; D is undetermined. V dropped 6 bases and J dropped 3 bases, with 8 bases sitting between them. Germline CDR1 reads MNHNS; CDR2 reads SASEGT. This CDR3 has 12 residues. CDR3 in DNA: TGTGCCAGCAGGGAGGAGTACACTGAAGCTTTCTTT. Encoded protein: CASREEYTEAFF.

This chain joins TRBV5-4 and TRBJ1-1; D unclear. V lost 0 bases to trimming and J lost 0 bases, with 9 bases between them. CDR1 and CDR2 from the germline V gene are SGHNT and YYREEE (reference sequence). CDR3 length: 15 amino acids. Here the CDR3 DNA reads TGTGCCAGCAGCTTGGCCGGGCGCATGAACACTGAAGCTTTCTTT. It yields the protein CASSLAGRMNTEAFF.

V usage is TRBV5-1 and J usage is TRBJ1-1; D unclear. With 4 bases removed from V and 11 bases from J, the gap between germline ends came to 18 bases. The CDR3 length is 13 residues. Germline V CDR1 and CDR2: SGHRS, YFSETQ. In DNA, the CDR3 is TGCGCCAGCAGCCCCCCACGGCCGCAGGAGGCTTTCTTT. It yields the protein CASSPPRPQEAFF.

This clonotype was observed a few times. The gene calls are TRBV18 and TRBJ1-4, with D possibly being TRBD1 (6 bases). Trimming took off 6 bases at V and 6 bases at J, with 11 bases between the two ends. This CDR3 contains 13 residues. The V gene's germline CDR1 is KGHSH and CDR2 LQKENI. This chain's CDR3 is CASSRTVDEKLFF. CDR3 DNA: TGTGCCAGCTCTCGGACAGTAGATGAAAAACTGTTTTTT.

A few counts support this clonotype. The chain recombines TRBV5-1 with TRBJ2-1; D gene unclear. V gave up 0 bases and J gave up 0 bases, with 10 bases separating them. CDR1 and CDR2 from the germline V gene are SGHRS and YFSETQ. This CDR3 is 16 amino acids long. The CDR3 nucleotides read TGCGCCAGCAGCTTGGCCACTACCTACTCCTACAATGAGCAGTTCTTC. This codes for CASSLATTYSYNEQFF.

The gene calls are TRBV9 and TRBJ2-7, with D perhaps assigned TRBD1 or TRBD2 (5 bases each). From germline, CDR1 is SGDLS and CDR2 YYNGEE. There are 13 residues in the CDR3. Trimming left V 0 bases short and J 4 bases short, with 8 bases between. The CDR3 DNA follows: TGTGCCAGCAGCGTAGAATGGGGGTACGAGCAGTACTTC. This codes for CASSVEWGYEQYF.

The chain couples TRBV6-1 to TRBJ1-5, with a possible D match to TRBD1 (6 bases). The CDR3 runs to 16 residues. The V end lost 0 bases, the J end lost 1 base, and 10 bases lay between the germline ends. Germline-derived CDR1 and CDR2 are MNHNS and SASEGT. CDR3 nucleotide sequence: TGTGCCAGCAGTGAAGCCTACAGGGTAAGCAATCAGCCCCAGCATTTT. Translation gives CASSEAYRVSNQPQHF.

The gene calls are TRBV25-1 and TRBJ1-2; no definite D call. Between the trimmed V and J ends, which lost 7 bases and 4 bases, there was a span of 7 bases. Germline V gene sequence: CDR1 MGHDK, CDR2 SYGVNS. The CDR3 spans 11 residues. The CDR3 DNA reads TGTGCCAGCAAGGACTTCTATGGCTACACCTTC. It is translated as CASKDFYGYTF.

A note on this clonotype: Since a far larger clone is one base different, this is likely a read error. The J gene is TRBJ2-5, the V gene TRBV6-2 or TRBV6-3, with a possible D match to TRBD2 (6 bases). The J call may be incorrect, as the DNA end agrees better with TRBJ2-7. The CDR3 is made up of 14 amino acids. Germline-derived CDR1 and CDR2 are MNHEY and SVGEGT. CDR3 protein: CASSASGRPLEQYF. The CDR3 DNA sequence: TGTGCCAGCAGTGCAAGCGGGCGGCCTCTCGAGCAGTACTTC.

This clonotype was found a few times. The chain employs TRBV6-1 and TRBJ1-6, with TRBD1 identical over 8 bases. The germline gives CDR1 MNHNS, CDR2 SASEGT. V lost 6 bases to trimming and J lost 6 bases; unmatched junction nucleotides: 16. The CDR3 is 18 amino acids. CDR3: CASSRRTSGQGLNSPLHF. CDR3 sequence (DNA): TGTGCCAGCAGCCGTAGAACGTCAGGACAGGGACTTAATTCACCCCTCCACTTT.

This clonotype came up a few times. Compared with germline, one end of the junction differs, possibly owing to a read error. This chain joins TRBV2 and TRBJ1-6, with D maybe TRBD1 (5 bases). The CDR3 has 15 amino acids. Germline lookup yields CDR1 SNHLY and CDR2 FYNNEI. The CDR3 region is CASGEALKGNSPLHF. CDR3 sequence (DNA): TGTGCCAGCGGTGAAGCGCTTAAGGGGAATTCACCCCTCCACTTT. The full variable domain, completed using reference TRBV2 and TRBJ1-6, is EPEVTQTPSHQVTQMGQEVILRCVPISNHLYFYWYRQILGQKVEFLVSFYNNEISEKSEIFDDQFSVERPDGSNFTLKIRSTKLEDSAMYFCASGEALKGNSPLHFGNGTRLTVT.

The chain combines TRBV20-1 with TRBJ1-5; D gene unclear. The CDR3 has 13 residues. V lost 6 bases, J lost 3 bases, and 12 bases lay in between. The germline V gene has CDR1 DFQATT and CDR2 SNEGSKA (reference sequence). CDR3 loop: CSAIKGLNQPQHF. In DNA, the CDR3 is TGCAGTGCCATCAAGGGCCTCAATCAGCCCCAGCATTTT.

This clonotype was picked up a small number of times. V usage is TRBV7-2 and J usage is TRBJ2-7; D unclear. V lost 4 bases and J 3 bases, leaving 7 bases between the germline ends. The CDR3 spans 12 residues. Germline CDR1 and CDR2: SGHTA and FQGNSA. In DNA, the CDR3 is TGTGCCAGCAGCTACCCCTTCTACGAGCAGTACTTC. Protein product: CASSYPFYEQYF.

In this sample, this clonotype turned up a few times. CDR3 sequence (DNA): TGCAGCGGATATTGGAAGAACACTGAAGCTTTCTTT. Its translation: CSGYWKNTEAFF. V is TRBV29-1 and J is TRBJ1-1, with unresolved D. Trimming pared 7 bases from V and 1 base from J, leaving 10 bases between. The CDR3 contains 12 residues. Germline V lookup: CDR1 SQVTM, CDR2 ANQGSEA.

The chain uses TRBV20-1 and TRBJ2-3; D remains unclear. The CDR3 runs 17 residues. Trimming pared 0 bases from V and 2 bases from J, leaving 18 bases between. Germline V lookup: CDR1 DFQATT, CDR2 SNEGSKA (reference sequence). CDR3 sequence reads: CSARERKNPGNTDTQYF. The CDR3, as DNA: TGCAGTGCTAGAGAACGGAAGAATCCGGGTAACACAGATACGCAGTATTTT.

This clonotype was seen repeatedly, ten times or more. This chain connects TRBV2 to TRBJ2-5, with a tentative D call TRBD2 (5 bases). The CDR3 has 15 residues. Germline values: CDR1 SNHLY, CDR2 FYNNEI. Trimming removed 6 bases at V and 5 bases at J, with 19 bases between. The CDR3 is CASRTLATSGETQYF. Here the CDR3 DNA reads TGTGCCAGCAGGACCCTAGCTACCTCCGGGGAGACCCAGTACTTC.

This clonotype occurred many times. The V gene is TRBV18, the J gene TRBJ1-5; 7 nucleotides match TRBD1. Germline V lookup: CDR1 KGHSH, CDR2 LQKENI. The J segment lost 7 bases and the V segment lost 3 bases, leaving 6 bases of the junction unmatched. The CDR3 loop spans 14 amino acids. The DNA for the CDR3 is TGTGCCAGCTCACCTCAGGGGGTCGGGCAGCCCCAGCATTTT. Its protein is CASSPQGVGQPQHF.

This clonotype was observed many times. CDR3 loop: CSARETGGKDGYTF. In nucleotides, the CDR3 is TGCAGTGCTAGAGAGACAGGGGGTAAAGATGGCTACACCTTC. The chain links TRBV20-1 to TRBJ1-2, with 9 bases matching TRBD1. Germline loops: CDR1 DFQATT, CDR2 SNEGSKA (reference sequence). The CDR3 contains 14 residues. V shed 0 bases and J 6 bases; nucleotides not matched to a gene: 5.

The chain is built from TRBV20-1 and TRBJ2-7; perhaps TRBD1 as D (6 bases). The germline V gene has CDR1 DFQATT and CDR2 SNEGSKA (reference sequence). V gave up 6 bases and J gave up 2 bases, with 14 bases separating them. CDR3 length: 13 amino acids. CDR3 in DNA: TGCAGTGCGGGGGCGGGTTTCACCTACGAGCAGTACTTC. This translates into CSAGAGFTYEQYF.

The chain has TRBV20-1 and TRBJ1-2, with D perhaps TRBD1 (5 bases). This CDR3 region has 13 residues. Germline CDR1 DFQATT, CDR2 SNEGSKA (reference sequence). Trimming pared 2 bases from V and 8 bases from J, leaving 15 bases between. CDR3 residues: CSARLTVGRGYTF. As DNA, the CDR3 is TGCAGTGCTAGATTGACAGTGGGCCGCGGCTACACCTTC.

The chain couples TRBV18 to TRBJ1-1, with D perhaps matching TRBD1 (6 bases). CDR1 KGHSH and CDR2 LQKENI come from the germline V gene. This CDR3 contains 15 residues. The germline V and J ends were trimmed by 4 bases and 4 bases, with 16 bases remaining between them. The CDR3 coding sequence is TGTGCCAGCTCACTGACAGGCCGGGAGGGCACTGAAGCTTTCTTT. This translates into CASSLTGREGTEAFF.

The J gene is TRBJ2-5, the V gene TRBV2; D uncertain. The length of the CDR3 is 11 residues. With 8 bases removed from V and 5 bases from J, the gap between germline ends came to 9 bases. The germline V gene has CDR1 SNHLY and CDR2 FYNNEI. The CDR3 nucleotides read TGTGCCAGCGTCGGGCTGGAGACCCAGTACTTC. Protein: CASVGLETQYF. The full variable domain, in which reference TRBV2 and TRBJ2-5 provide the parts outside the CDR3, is EPEVTQTPSHQVTQMGQEVILRCVPISNHLYFYWYRQILGQKVEFLVSFYNNEISEKSEIFDDQFSVERPDGSNFTLKIRSTKLEDSAMYFCASVGLETQYFGPGTRLLVL.

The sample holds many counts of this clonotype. CDR3 region: CSAPGTGSYGYTF. The CDR3 DNA reads TGCAGTGCCCCCGGGACAGGTTCCTATGGCTACACCTTC. The rearrangement links TRBV20-1 to TRBJ1-2, with 8 bases matching TRBD1. CDR3 length: 13 amino acids. Germline V gene lookup returns CDR1 DFQATT and CDR2 SNEGSKA (reference sequence). V shed 6 bases and J 4 bases; nucleotides not matched to a gene: 7.

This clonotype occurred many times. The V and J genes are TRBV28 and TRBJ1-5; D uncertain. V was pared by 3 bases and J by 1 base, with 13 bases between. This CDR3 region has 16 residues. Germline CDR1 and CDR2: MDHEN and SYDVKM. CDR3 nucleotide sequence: TGTGCCAGCAGTTTTTCCGGCGGAACCAGCAATCAGCCCCAGCATTTT. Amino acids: CASSFSGGTSNQPQHF.